The 11 T cell receptor beta chains listed next were all sequenced from one sample in a study of blood T cells in healthy people across ages. A sample-barcoded 5' primer and a J-beta primer mix were used in a second PCR of roughly 6 to 11 cycles. TCRdb itself ran the 5' RACE reads through MiXCR, one entry per CDR3 protein. The data hold approximately 2,000,000 distinct CDR3 sequences, with around 42% observed a single time. Sequencing used blood. The receptor set was obtained from a human donor in good health.

This clonotype was counted many times. V and J are TRBV4-1 and TRBJ1-2; D ambiguous. CDR3 size: 12 residues. Germline CDR1 reads MGHRA; CDR2 reads YSYEKL. V lost 4 bases and J 1 base, leaving 4 bases between the germline ends. The CDR3 DNA reads TGCGCCAGCAGCCCGAATAACTATGGCTACACCTTC. It translates to CASSPNNYGYTF.

The CDR3 sequence is CASSLGGAAGYEQYF. Written as DNA, the CDR3 is TGTGCCAGCAGCTTAGGCGGGGCGGCCGGCTACGAGCAGTACTTC. The chain links TRBV7-3 to TRBJ2-7; D is possibly TRBD2 (6 bases). V gave up 2 bases and J gave up 3 bases, with 14 bases separating them. Looked up from germline, CDR1 is SGHTA and CDR2 is FQGTGA. This CDR3 has 15 amino acids.

The chain uses TRBV11-2 and TRBJ2-1, with TRBD2 matching 14 bases. The CDR3 extends over 17 amino acids. Germline lookup yields CDR1 SGHAT and CDR2 FQNNGV. Unmatched junction bases numbered 12, after V lost 5 bases and J lost 9 bases. The DNA of the CDR3 is TGTGCCAGCAGCCCAGGGACTAGCGGGGGATGGGGCGGTGAGCAGTTCTTC. Protein sequence: CASSPGTSGGWGGEQFF.

This clonotype showed up just a few times. J is TRBJ2-1 and V is TRBV6-6, with 8 bases matching TRBD2. Germline V gene sequence: CDR1 MNHNY, CDR2 SVGAGI (reference sequence). The length of the CDR3 is 16 residues. Germline trimming cut 0 bases from V and 7 bases from J; bases unmatched to any gene: 8. CDR3 sequence: CASSYSMKVAGNEQFF. The CDR3 DNA reads TGTGCCAGCAGTTACTCGATGAAGGTAGCGGGAAATGAGCAGTTCTTC.

This clonotype has only a few counts. This chain uses TRBV12-3 or TRBV12-4 with TRBJ2-5; 16 positions agree with TRBD2. With V trimmed by 6 bases and J by 5 bases, 6 bases remained unmatched. The CDR3 is 16 residues long. The CDR3 protein is CASSAGLAGGFETQYF. CDR3 nucleotide sequence: TGTGCCAGCAGCGCGGGACTAGCGGGGGGGTTTGAGACCCAGTACTTC.

This clonotype was counted between two and nine times. The chain links TRBV4-3 to TRBJ2-5, with a possible D match to TRBD1 (5 bases). The J call may be wrong; the DNA end is better matched by TRBJ2-7. The CDR3 sequence is 16 residues long. Germline V gene lookup returns CDR1 LGHNA and CDR2 YSLEER. CDR3 DNA sequence: TGCGCCAGCAGCCAAAGCCGGGCAGCGACAGCCTACGAGCAGTACTTC. It yields the protein CASSQSRAATAYEQYF.

This clonotype was recorded a few times. The rearrangement joins TRBV9 to TRBJ1-1, with a weak D call TRBD1 (5 bases). The CDR3 totals 13 residues. Germline V gives CDR1 SGDLS, CDR2 YYNGEE. V lost 0 bases and J lost 10, with 13 bases in between. In DNA form, the CDR3 reads TGTGCCAGCAGCGTAGGAGCAGGGAGTGGAGCTTTCTTT. As protein: CASSVGAGSGAFF.

This chain joins TRBV9 and TRBJ2-1, with TRBD1 as a possible D gene (6 bases). The germline V gene has CDR1 SGDLS and CDR2 YYNGEE. V lost 1 base to trimming and J lost 6 bases, with 11 bases between them. This CDR3 has 14 amino acids. The CDR3 sequence is CASSVTGQTNEQFF. CDR3 nucleotides: TGTGCCAGCAGCGTAACCGGACAGACCAATGAGCAGTTCTTC.

J is TRBJ2-3 and V is TRBV12-3 or TRBV12-4, with TRBD2 identical over 10 bases. The V gene end was trimmed by 7 bases and the J gene end by 7 bases; junction bases not matched to a gene: 11. This CDR3 spans 15 amino acids. The CDR3 reads CASTGGAGGLNTQYF. CDR3 in DNA: TGTGCCAGCACTGGGGGAGCGGGGGGGCTGAATACGCAGTATTTT.

A few counts support this clonotype. J is TRBJ1-2 and V is TRBV7-6; 7 positions match TRBD1. Germline CDR1 reads SGHVS; CDR2 reads FNYEAQ. V dropped 5 bases and J dropped 5; count of bases not matched to a gene: 11. The CDR3 has 15 amino acids. In DNA form, the CDR3 reads TGTGCCAGCAGCCCATCACAGGGGCTCTATTATGGCTACACCTTC. Its translation: CASSPSQGLYYGYTF.

Only a few counts were recorded for this clonotype. This chain links TRBV5-1 with TRBJ1-2; TRBD1 is a possible D gene (6 bases). The CDR3 loop spans 15 amino acids. The V and J ends lost 1 base and 2 bases respectively, with 12 bases between them. The germline gives CDR1 SGHRS, CDR2 YFSETQ. CDR3 nucleotides: TGCGCCAGCAGCTTGTTGGCAGGGGAGAACTATGGCTACACCTTC. Encoded protein: CASSLLAGENYGYTF.